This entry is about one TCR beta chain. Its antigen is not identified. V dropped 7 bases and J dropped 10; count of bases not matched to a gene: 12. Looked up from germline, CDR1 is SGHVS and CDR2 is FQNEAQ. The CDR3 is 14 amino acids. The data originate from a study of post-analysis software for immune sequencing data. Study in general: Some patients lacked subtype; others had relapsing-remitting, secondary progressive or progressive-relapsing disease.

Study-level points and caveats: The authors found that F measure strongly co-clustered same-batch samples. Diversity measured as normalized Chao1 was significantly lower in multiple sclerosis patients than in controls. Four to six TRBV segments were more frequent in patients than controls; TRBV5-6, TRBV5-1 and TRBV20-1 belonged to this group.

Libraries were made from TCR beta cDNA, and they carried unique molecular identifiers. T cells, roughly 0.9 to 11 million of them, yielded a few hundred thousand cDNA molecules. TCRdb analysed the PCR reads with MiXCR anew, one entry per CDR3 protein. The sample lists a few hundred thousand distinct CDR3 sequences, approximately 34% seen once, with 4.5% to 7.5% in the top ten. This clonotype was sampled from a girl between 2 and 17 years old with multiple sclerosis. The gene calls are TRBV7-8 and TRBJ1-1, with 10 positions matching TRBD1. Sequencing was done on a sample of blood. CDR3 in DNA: TGTGCCAGCACTAATCTAGGGGACAGGGGCCGAGCTTTCTTT. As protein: CASTNLGDRGRAFF.